These T cell receptor beta chains were read from a single sample in a study of CD8+ T cells in alopecia areata. The method was immunoSEQ multiplex PCR; TCRdb's version includes in-frame clones alone and lacks a portion of them. Among about 190,000 clones, roughly 60% were seen once, and the ten largest hold approximately 1%. The sequencing used CD4+ T cells sorted from blood, collected at week 24, from a patient treated with tofacitinib. The receptors come from a human donor with alopecia areata. Each CDR3 is given with its conserved first and last residue. A D gene is named only where the DNA matches it firmly. Not all rows give a size; the values are once, few, many and, for expanded clones, a class.

abundance: .; j_gene: TRBJ2-1; d_gene: TRBD2; v_gene: TRBV5-4; CDR3nt: TGTGCCAGCAGCCCGACTAGCGGAACCTACAATGAGCAGTTCTTC; CDR3aa: CASSPTSGTYNEQFF
abundance: .; j_gene: TRBJ2-7; d_gene: TRBD1; v_gene: TRBV10-3; CDR3nt: TGTGCCATCAGTGGGCGACAGGGATCCTACGAGCAGTACTTC; CDR3aa: CAISGRQGSYEQYF
abundance: .; j_gene: TRBJ2-5; d_gene: .; v_gene: TRBV6-5; CDR3nt: TGTGCCAGCACCCGGACACTCCAAGAGACCCAGTACTTC; CDR3aa: CASTRTLQETQYF
abundance: .; j_gene: TRBJ2-2; d_gene: TRBD1; v_gene: TRBV25-1; CDR3nt: TGTGCCAGCAGTGGAAACAGGGGATGGACCGGGGAGCTGTTTTTT; CDR3aa: CASSGNRGWTGELFF
abundance: .; j_gene: TRBJ2-2; d_gene: .; v_gene: TRBV30; CDR3nt: TGTGCCTGGAGTGTATCTGACACCTGGCGTGGGGAGCTGTTTTTT; CDR3aa: CAWSVSDTWRGELFF
abundance: .; j_gene: TRBJ1-2; d_gene: TRBD1; v_gene: TRBV6-6; CDR3nt: TGTGCCAGCAGGGAACAGGGGAGTTATGGCTACACCTTC; CDR3aa: CASREQGSYGYTF
abundance: once; j_gene: TRBJ2-7; d_gene: .; v_gene: TRBV2; CDR3nt: TGTGCCAGCAGTGAAAGTGGGCAGGTTTACGAGCAGTACTTC; CDR3aa: CASSESGQVYEQYF
abundance: .; j_gene: TRBJ2-7; d_gene: .; v_gene: TRBV30; CDR3nt: TGTGCCTGGAGTGTAGGGCAGGGCTACGAGCAGTACTTC; CDR3aa: CAWSVGQGYEQYF
abundance: .; j_gene: TRBJ1-2; d_gene: TRBD1; v_gene: TRBV18; CDR3nt: TGTGCCAGCTCACCGGGACAGCAGTCCTATGGCTACACCTTC; CDR3aa: CASSPGQQSYGYTF
abundance: .; j_gene: TRBJ2-1; d_gene: .; v_gene: TRBV9; CDR3nt: TGTGCCAGCAGCGTTCTTGGGGGACCTGGCAATGAGCAGTTCTTC; CDR3aa: CASSVLGGPGNEQFF
abundance: .; j_gene: TRBJ2-1; d_gene: .; v_gene: TRBV6-5; CDR3nt: TGTGCCAGCAAGCGAGTGAGCTCCTACAATGAGCAGTTCTTC; CDR3aa: CASKRVSSYNEQFF
abundance: .; j_gene: TRBJ1-1; d_gene: .; v_gene: TRBV6-5; CDR3nt: TGTGCCAGCAGTTACTCCCCGGATTCGAACACTGAAGCTTTCTTT; CDR3aa: CASSYSPDSNTEAFF
abundance: .; j_gene: TRBJ1-5; d_gene: .; v_gene: TRBV4-1; CDR3nt: TGCGCCAGCAGCCAAGAGCGACGGGGAACCTCCAATCAGCCCCAGCATTTT; CDR3aa: CASSQERRGTSNQPQHF
abundance: .; j_gene: TRBJ1-1; d_gene: .; v_gene: TRBV30; CDR3nt: TGTGCCTGGAAACGGCTGAACACTGAAGCTTTCTTT; CDR3aa: CAWKRLNTEAFF
abundance: once; j_gene: TRBJ1-1; d_gene: TRBD1; v_gene: TRBV30; CDR3nt: TGTGCCTGGGGGACAGGTTTGAACACTGAAGCTTTCTTT; CDR3aa: CAWGTGLNTEAFF
abundance: .; j_gene: TRBJ2-3; d_gene: .; v_gene: TRBV5-6; CDR3nt: TGTGCCAGCAGCTACTTTATGGACTTTTCCAACACAGATACGCAGTATTTT; CDR3aa: CASSYFMDFSNTDTQYF
abundance: .; j_gene: TRBJ2-7; d_gene: TRBD1; v_gene: TRBV29-1; CDR3nt: TGCAGCGGTGGACAGGAGTCTTACGAGCAGTACTTC; CDR3aa: CSGGQESYEQYF
abundance: .; j_gene: TRBJ1-5; d_gene: TRBD1; v_gene: TRBV10-3; CDR3nt: TGTGCCATCGGGACAGGGGGAGGCAATCAGCCCCAGCATTTT; CDR3aa: CAIGTGGGNQPQHF
abundance: few; j_gene: TRBJ2-7; d_gene: .; v_gene: TRBV29-1; CDR3nt: TGCAGCGTGTCAGAAGTTCAGTCCTACGAGCAGTACTTC; CDR3aa: CSVSEVQSYEQYF
abundance: .; j_gene: TRBJ1-6; d_gene: .; v_gene: TRBV11-1; CDR3nt: TGTGCCAGCCGACTAGCCGGGGGGAATTCACCCCTCCACTTT; CDR3aa: CASRLAGGNSPLHF
abundance: once; j_gene: TRBJ2-5; d_gene: TRBD2; v_gene: TRBV7-9; CDR3nt: TGTGCCAGCAGCGGCGGACTAGCTGAAGAGACCCAGTACTTC; CDR3aa: CASSGGLAEETQYF
abundance: .; j_gene: TRBJ2-7; d_gene: TRBD2; v_gene: TRBV30; CDR3nt: TGTGCCTGGAGTGTACTAAGCGGGGGCTCCGAGCAGTACTTC; CDR3aa: CAWSVLSGGSEQYF
abundance: .; j_gene: TRBJ1-4; d_gene: TRBD1; v_gene: TRBV25-1; CDR3nt: TGTGCCAGCAGCCAAACGGGACAGGGGCGGGAAAAACTGTTTTTT; CDR3aa: CASSQTGQGREKLFF
abundance: few; j_gene: TRBJ2-2; d_gene: TRBD1; v_gene: TRBV11-2; CDR3nt: TGTGCCAGCAGCCAACCCCCGGGACAGGGGTCCGGGGAGCTGTTTTTT; CDR3aa: CASSQPPGQGSGELFF
abundance: once; j_gene: TRBJ2-3; d_gene: .; v_gene: TRBV9; CDR3nt: TGTGCCAGCAGCGTAGATAAGAGCTTTACGCAGTATTTT; CDR3aa: CASSVDKSFTQYF
abundance: .; j_gene: TRBJ2-2; d_gene: TRBD2; v_gene: TRBV7-6; CDR3nt: TGTGCCAGCAGCTTCGGACTAGCGCGGAGAAACACCGGGGAGCTGTTTTTT; CDR3aa: CASSFGLARRNTGELFF
abundance: .; j_gene: TRBJ2-3; d_gene: TRBD2; v_gene: TRBV4-3; CDR3nt: TGCGCCAGCAGCCAAGTAGCGGGGGGGCCGACAGATACGCAGTATTTT; CDR3aa: CASSQVAGGPTDTQYF
abundance: .; j_gene: TRBJ2-5; d_gene: .; v_gene: TRBV11-2; CDR3nt: TGTGCCAGCAGCTCAGTAGAGACCCAGTACTTC; CDR3aa: CASSSVETQYF
abundance: few; j_gene: TRBJ2-1; d_gene: TRBD2; v_gene: TRBV5-1; CDR3nt: TGCGCCAGCAGCTTGGCCGGGGTAGCGGGGGGTTTCAAGGATGAGCAGTTCTTC; CDR3aa: CASSLAGVAGGFKDEQFF
abundance: .; j_gene: TRBJ1-6; d_gene: .; v_gene: TRBV14; CDR3nt: TGTGCCAGCAGCCATCAGGGGTCCTCACCCCTCCACTTT; CDR3aa: CASSHQGSSPLHF
abundance: .; j_gene: TRBJ2-5; d_gene: TRBD2; v_gene: TRBV11-2; CDR3nt: TGTGCCAGCAGCCCTGGACTAGCGGGGATTCCCCCCCCGCGAGAGACCCAGTACTTC; CDR3aa: CASSPGLAGIPPPRETQYF
abundance: .; j_gene: TRBJ1-1; d_gene: .; v_gene: TRBV2; CDR3nt: TGTGCCAGCAGTAGGTATTTGAACACTGAAGCTTTCTTT; CDR3aa: CASSRYLNTEAFF
abundance: .; j_gene: TRBJ1-4; d_gene: .; v_gene: TRBV30; CDR3nt: TGTGCCTGCAAACAGGGTTTCAATGAAAAACTGTTTTTT; CDR3aa: CACKQGFNEKLFF
abundance: .; j_gene: TRBJ1-6; d_gene: .; v_gene: TRBV7-2; CDR3nt: TGTGCCAGCAGCTTCCCGGGACACTATAATTCACCCCTCCACTTT; CDR3aa: CASSFPGHYNSPLHF
abundance: .; j_gene: TRBJ2-7; d_gene: TRBD1; v_gene: TRBV2; CDR3nt: TGTGCCAGCTGGGCGGACAGGGGCCCCTACGAGCAGTACTTC; CDR3aa: CASWADRGPYEQYF
abundance: few; j_gene: TRBJ2-7; d_gene: TRBD1; v_gene: TRBV29-1; CDR3nt: TGCAGCGTTTCGGGACAGGGTATCTACGAGCAGTACTTC; CDR3aa: CSVSGQGIYEQYF
abundance: .; j_gene: TRBJ2-3; d_gene: .; v_gene: TRBV12-5; CDR3nt: TGTGCTAGTGGTCCACCAATCCGTAGCACAGATACGCAGTATTTT; CDR3aa: CASGPPIRSTDTQYF
abundance: .; j_gene: TRBJ2-7; d_gene: .; v_gene: TRBV29-1; CDR3nt: TGCAGCGTTCGGTCTAGCTCATTGCCTGGTTCCTACGAGCAGTACTTC; CDR3aa: CSVRSSSLPGSYEQYF
abundance: .; j_gene: TRBJ2-7; d_gene: .; v_gene: TRBV7-8; CDR3nt: TGTGCCAGCAGCCCCGCCCTAGGGAGCTCCTACGAGCAGTACTTC; CDR3aa: CASSPALGSSYEQYF
abundance: .; j_gene: TRBJ1-1; d_gene: .; v_gene: TRBV29-1; CDR3nt: TGCAGCGTTAAGGGTCTCATGAACACTGAAGCTTTCTTT; CDR3aa: CSVKGLMNTEAFF
abundance: few; j_gene: TRBJ2-7; d_gene: .; v_gene: TRBV11-3; CDR3nt: TGTGCCAGCAGCTTAGGACAGACCACCTACGAGCAGTACTTC; CDR3aa: CASSLGQTTYEQYF
abundance: .; j_gene: TRBJ2-7; d_gene: .; v_gene: TRBV25-1; CDR3nt: TGTGCCAGCAGCCCTACCGGGCCTTTTACCTACGAGCAGTACTTC; CDR3aa: CASSPTGPFTYEQYF
abundance: .; j_gene: TRBJ1-5; d_gene: TRBD1; v_gene: TRBV30; CDR3nt: TGTGCCTGGAGCGCCGGGACAGCCAGCAATCAGCCCCAGCATTTT; CDR3aa: CAWSAGTASNQPQHF
abundance: .; j_gene: TRBJ2-7; d_gene: TRBD2; v_gene: TRBV29-1; CDR3nt: TGCAGCGTACAACTAGCGGGGGGGTCCTACGAGCAGTACTTC; CDR3aa: CSVQLAGGSYEQYF
abundance: .; j_gene: TRBJ1-5; d_gene: .; v_gene: TRBV30; CDR3nt: TGTGCCTGGAGTGTGAATGTCGGACAGCTCAATCAGCCCCAGCATTTT; CDR3aa: CAWSVNVGQLNQPQHF
abundance: .; j_gene: TRBJ1-2; d_gene: TRBD1; v_gene: TRBV30; CDR3nt: TGTGCCTGGAGTGTTTTGCGGACAGGGGACGGCTACACCTTC; CDR3aa: CAWSVLRTGDGYTF
abundance: .; j_gene: TRBJ2-1; d_gene: .; v_gene: TRBV11-2; CDR3nt: TGTGCCAGCAGACTACCCACTTACAATGAGCAGTTCTTC; CDR3aa: CASRLPTYNEQFF
abundance: .; j_gene: TRBJ2-3; d_gene: .; v_gene: TRBV9; CDR3nt: TGTGCCAGCAGCCCCAGGACTAACACAGATACGCAGTATTTT; CDR3aa: CASSPRTNTDTQYF
abundance: .; j_gene: TRBJ2-1; d_gene: .; v_gene: TRBV18; CDR3nt: TGTGCCAGCTCACCCCCCTACAATGAGCAGTTCTTC; CDR3aa: CASSPPYNEQFF
abundance: few; j_gene: TRBJ1-6; d_gene: TRBD1; v_gene: TRBV7-8; CDR3nt: TGTGCCAGCAGACAAGGGGTCGGACAGGGTAATTCACCCCTCCACTTT; CDR3aa: CASRQGVGQGNSPLHF